This entry lists 2 T cell receptor beta chains sequenced from one sample in a study of T cells in women clearing cervical HPV infection. Sequencing used immunoSEQ multiplex PCR; TCRdb keeps in-frame clones, though not all of them. In total, the table holds some 33,000 clones. Sequenced material: blood buffy coat. Receptors were obtained from a woman between 18 and 70 years old with a cervical HPV16 infection that either progressed to CIN3+ or cleared (not recorded which).

In the case of this clone: The read stops 3 residues short of the end of the CDR3; the missing end is completed from the germline J gene. The chain uses TRBV7-2 and TRBJ2-3, with D possibly being TRBD2 (5 bases). CDR3 size: 11 residues. CDR1 is SGHTA and CDR2 is FQGNSA in the germline V gene. The chain's CDR3 is CASSSSFTQYF. The sequenced part of the CDR3 DNA is TGTGCCAGCAGTTCTAGCTTCACG.

Notes on this clone: The read gets to within 3 residues of the CDR3 end, and the germline J gene fills in the rest. This rearrangement joins TRBV2 to TRBJ1-5, with D uncertain. CDR3 length: 13 amino acids. V was cut by 4 bases and J by 4 bases, with 8 bases left in between. Germline CDR1 SNHLY, CDR2 FYNNEI. The CDR3 protein is CASSAQENQPQHF. CDR3 bases read: TGTGCCAGCAGTGCTCAGGAGAATCAGCCC.